This T cell receptor beta chain was sequenced in a study of blood T cells in healthy people across ages. General study findings and limits: The study found TCR beta diversity correlated strongly with naive T cell percentage. In older individuals, TCR beta diversity per million T cells was lower, falling roughly linearly with age.

With regard to this clonotype: What it recognizes is unknown.

A second PCR of roughly 7 to 11 cycles used a sample-barcoded 5' primer and a J-beta primer mix. TCRdb reanalysed the 5' RACE reads using MiXCR and keeps one entry per CDR3 protein. The sample shows roughly 650,000 distinct CDR3 sequences, roughly 32% of them seen only once. The TCR comes from a woman over 75 in good health. Material: blood.

This chain's CDR3 is CASTGSSNEQFF. CDR3 DNA sequence: TGTGCCAGCACCGGCAGCTCCAATGAGCAGTTCTTC. The rearrangement uses TRBV12-3 or TRBV12-4 and TRBJ2-1; D gene uncertain. V was clipped by 7 bases and J by 6 bases, with 10 bases between them. The CDR3 extends over 12 amino acids.